This is a list of T cell receptor beta chains from one sample in a study of stem cell transplantation in POMP-related autoinflammatory disease. The repertoire was sequenced with immunoSEQ multiplex PCR; TCRdb's copy has only in-frame clones and lacks some. The sample carries some 33,000 clones, 80% to 90% recorded once. Sequenced here: CD4+ T cells from PBMCs, sampled before stem cell transplantation. All receptors derive from a human donor with POMP-related autoinflammation and immune dysregulation (PRAID). The CDR3 runs from the conserved cysteine through the conserved F or W. A D gene is named only where the DNA matches it firmly.

V: TRBV2
D: -
CDR3: CASSVAGGIEKLFF

V: TRBV7-8
D: -
CDR3: CASSPPGSSYNEQFF

V: TRBV5-1
D: -
CDR3: CASSVGRNYGYTF

V: TRBV28
D: -
CDR3: CASSLTNTEAFF

V: TRBV29-1
D: -
CDR3: CSVLSGAPEKLFF

V: TRBV27
D: -
CDR3: CASTESNQPQHF

V: TRBV7-9
D: -
CDR3: CASSFRVETQYF

V: TRBV5-1
D: -
CDR3: CASSLEPVLAKNIQYF

V: TRBV4-1
D: -
CDR3: CASRKTSLRGRGYTF

V: TRBV5-6
D: TRBD1
CDR3: CASSSTGVTQYF

V: TRBV27
D: -
CDR3: CASSPYSWRSPLHF

V: TRBV20-1
D: -
CDR3: CSASLGYEQYF

V: TRBV4-1
D: -
CDR3: CASSHAATSNQPQHF

V: TRBV27
D: -
CDR3: CASSSHHPGRVNEQYF

V: TRBV2
D: -
CDR3: CASAREGANTGELFF

V: TRBV18
D: TRBD1
CDR3: CASSRLGTGREQYF

V: TRBV15
D: TRBD2
CDR3: CATSTSGSYNEQFF

V: TRBV5-1
D: TRBD2
CDR3: CASSLAGALEQFF

V: TRBV12-1
D: -
CDR3: CASSPGQGYTGANVLTF

V: TRBV6-1
D: TRBD1
CDR3: CASSADRGLNSPLHF